This TCR beta chain was recorded in a study of vaccination and CD4 T cells after COVID-19. Study in general: Convalescent donors: six male, four female; seven Caucasian, two Asian, one multiracial, two Hispanic. Post-COVID draws followed diagnosis by a median roughly 93 days (range 35 to 161). Control cultures were given a CEFX pool, an HIV-1 Nef pool, or no peptide.

The treatment was: approximately nine-day PBMC culture with coronavirus spike peptide pools or control peptides (ViraFEST assay). Study-wide findings and caveats: The study found that a median about 85% of reactive clones in convalescent patients appeared only post-vaccination.

Germline V gene data show CDR1 as SGHTA and CDR2 as FQGNSA. V lost 3 bases to trimming and J lost 1 base, with 6 bases between them. The CDR3 loop spans 13 amino acids. Turning to this clonotype: Its antigen is still unknown.

The study sequenced cultured CD4+ T cell DNA using the Oncomine TCR Beta short-read assay. In TCRdb, the PCR reads were re-called with MiXCR into one record per CDR3 protein. The sample consists of about 20,000 distinct CDR3 sequences, over 50% of them appearing once. The sequenced sample consisted of CD4+ T cells from blood, cultured in vitro. The genes are TRBV7-2 and TRBJ1-1; D call uncertain. The clonotype comes from a human donor who had recovered from COVID-19. The CDR3 bases are TGTGCCAGCAGCTTGGGAGAGAACACTGAAGCTTTCTTT. Translation: CASSLGENTEAFF.